Each of the 6 T cell receptor beta chains below was sequenced from the same sample in a study of regulatory T cells in long-lasting Graves disease. Time point given: newly diagnosed GD, antithyroid drugs for less than 3 months. The authors made the TCR library using RNA they extracted from PBMCs. CDR3-region Arm-PCR and iRepertoire HTBI primers produced the TCR beta libraries. TCRdb re-derived calls from the multiplex PCR reads in MiXCR, one entry per CDR3 protein. The sample comprises about half a million distinct CDR3 sequences, around 12% of which are singletons, and roughly 8.9% rests with the top ten. In addition, the sample was reused for a study of T cells in Graves' hyperthyroidism and ophthalmopathy.

The input for sequencing was peripheral blood mononuclear cells (PBMCs), taken at new diagnosis, from a patient treated with antithyroid drugs. Every receptor here comes from a woman aged 30 to 39 with Graves disease.

This chain joins TRBV10-3 and TRBJ2-7; 13 nucleotides align to TRBD2. CDR3 length: 18 amino acids. The V gene end was trimmed by 4 bases and the J gene end by 2 bases; junction bases not matched to a gene: 11. Germline-derived CDR1 and CDR2 are ENHRY and SYGVKD. CDR3 DNA: TGTGCCATCAGTGCGAGGATCGGGACTAGCGGGACGGCCTACGAGCAGTACTTC. Translation gives CAISARIGTSGTAYEQYF.

This clonotype was seen many times. The V gene is TRBV5-5, the J gene TRBJ2-5; D unresolved. Trimming took 0 bases from V and 7 from J, leaving 16 bases between them. In germline, CDR1 is SGHKS, CDR2 YYEKEE (reference sequence). This CDR3 is 15 amino acids long. The CDR3 nucleotides read TGTGCCAGCAGCTTGGTTCGGGCCCAGAGTGCGACCCAGTACTTC. It encodes CASSLVRAQSATQYF.

This clonotype has just a few counts. This chain joins TRBV20-1 and TRBJ1-6; a weak D match, TRBD1 (5 bases). CDR1 is DFQATT, CDR2 SNEGSKA, per germline (reference sequence). The CDR3 extends over 14 amino acids. The V end was cut by 6 bases, the J end by 8 bases, with 17 bases between. Written as DNA, the CDR3 is TGCAGTGCCCGGCCCGGGACGTGGGATTCACCCCTCCACTTT. It codes for CSARPGTWDSPLHF.

In this sample, this clonotype turned up many times. This rearrangement joins TRBV2 to TRBJ2-3; 8 positions agree with TRBD2. The V segment lost 4 bases and the J segment 9 bases; nucleotides outside the gene matches: 3. The CDR3 loop spans 12 amino acids. Per germline, CDR1 SNHLY and CDR2 FYNNEI. CDR3 sequence reads: CASSGLAGTQYF. The DNA of the CDR3 is TGTGCCAGCAGTGGGTTAGCGGGAACGCAGTATTTT.

The rearrangement links TRBV6-4 to TRBJ2-3, with D possibly being TRBD2 (5 bases). Germline assignment: CDR1 MRHNA and CDR2 SNTAGT. The CDR3 has 16 residues. The V and J ends lost 3 bases and 3 bases respectively, with 16 bases between them. The CDR3 DNA reads as TGTGCCAGCAGTGATCAAGGCGGGCTCGGGACAGATACGCAGTATTTT. It specifies CASSDQGGLGTDTQYF.

V is TRBV4-1 and J is TRBJ2-1, with D perhaps TRBD2 (6 bases). With 2 bases removed from V and 2 bases from J, the gap between germline ends came to 7 bases. Germline V gene lookup returns CDR1 MGHRA and CDR2 YSYEKL. The CDR3 is 14 amino acids. CDR3 region: CASSQPGAYNEQFF. CDR3 DNA: TGCGCCAGCAGCCAACCGGGAGCCTACAATGAGCAGTTCTTC.